Reported below is one TCR beta chain. The target antigen is unknown. The data derive from a study of cytomegalovirus exposure and HLA in healthy donors. Study findings and constraints: It was reported that TCR beta sequences correctly inferred the HLA-A and HLA-B alleles for most subjects.

Primers: 60 Vbeta forward and 13 Jbeta reverse. Produced via immunoSEQ multiplex PCR; TCRdb's table is partial and in-frame only. The table has roughly 120,000 clones, over 70% seen once. This clonotype was obtained from a woman aged 18-30 years in good health and CMV-seronegative. The sequenced material came from PBMCs.

The CDR3 nucleotides read TGTGCCACCTCGACAGAGGCAACTAATGAAAAACTGTTTTTT. Protein sequence: CATSTEATNEKLFF. This chain uses TRBV2 with TRBJ1-4; weak D call: TRBD1 (5 bases). CDR1 and CDR2 (germline): SNHLY, FYNNEI. The CDR3 covers 14 residues. V was shortened by 10 bases and J by 0 bases, with 12 bases between the two germline ends.